Sequencing of this TCR beta chain was carried out in a study of CD8+ T cells in alopecia areata (dated by TCRdb to between 2017 and 2018). With regard to the full study: Treated patients were enrolled in an open-label pilot trial of oral tofacitinib, 5 to 10 mg twice daily, for moderate-to-severe alopecia areata. Patients received tofacitinib for 6 to 18 months and were then followed off drug for 6 months to check for delayed response and recurrence. In treated patients, disease severity was measured using the SALT score, which gives the percentage of scalp surface area affected. The study used high-throughput TCRbeta sequencing to examine T cell clonal expansion in alopecia areata, in both the C3H/HeJ mouse model and human patients. Human TCRbeta sequencing covered scalp tissue and sorted CD4+ and CD8+ peripheral blood T cells from patchy and totalis/universalis alopecia areata patients and healthy controls. Biopsies were taken from tofacitinib-treated patients at baseline and again at 4 and 24 weeks into treatment, and several of those patients also had a later scalp biopsy. Clonality in the scalp was compared among normal scalp (n=4), patchy alopecia areata scalp (n=8), and alopecia totalis/universalis scalp (n=8). The RNA source kit depended on sample type: the PAXgene miRNA kit for fixed scalp, the miRNeasy kit for PBMCs, and the RNeasy kit for mouse skin. TCRbeta CDR3 regions were amplified by immunoSEQ multiplex PCR with 35 Vbeta forward and 13 Jbeta reverse primers.

Study-level results and caveats: Scalp clonality and the number of expanded CD8+ clones among the top 100 scalp clones were significantly decreased by tofacitinib. During tofacitinib treatment, many expanded lesional clones stuck around in both scalp and blood, and this persistence may partly explain why relapse happens after treatment is stopped. Shared TCR sequences between patients were less evident than in mice, which may be partly attributable to HLA diversity in the patient population. The treated cohort was small, with a single nonresponder, so links between baseline CD8+ expansion and response need larger studies. Unlike mouse skin, which is dominated by gammadelta T cells, normal human skin has resident alphabeta T cells that are also sequenced, and this complicates analysis of the scalp TCR repertoire. Compared with normal scalp, lesional scalp had higher clonality and more expanded CD8+ clones, particularly in alopecia totalis/universalis, a pattern that suggests antigenic drive.

Based on the germline V gene, the CDR1 and CDR2 sequences are MGHRA and YSYEKL. Measured from the cysteine to the phenylalanine, the CDR3 is 16 residues long. CDR3 DNA only is kept here, 48 bases in frame from base 1. V has 2 bases trimmed and J has 6 bases trimmed; junction bases matching no gene number 8. The sample holds a few counts of this clone. Its target antigen remains unknown. The record has no base qualities; no much larger clone is one base away. The time point tag for this specimen amounts to: about 5 months on oral tofacitinib. The intended sense of this specimen's treatment or condition label: oral pan-JAK inhibitor, 5-10 mg twice daily. From alopecia areata patients, peripheral blood was collected along with lesional scalp punch biopsies. PBMCs were isolated by density centrifugation and stained for CD3, CD4 and CD8, and CD4+ and CD8+ T cells were sorted on a FACSAria. The method behind the library was the immunoSEQ multiplex PCR assay. To provide template for TCR sequencing, every sample had RNA extracted and reverse transcribed into cDNA. SuperScript III was used for first-strand cDNA synthesis, primed with a 2:1 mix of oligo-dT and random hexamers. Amplification bias was assessed with a synthetic immune receptor repertoire, and residual bias was removed computationally. Per the source publication's procedure: Raw reads were preprocessed to remove errors, and CDR3 was defined according to IMGT conventions as the region from the conserved cysteine to phenylalanine. To get clonality, Shannon entropy was normalized by log2 of the number of productive unique TCRs and the result was subtracted from 1. Scalp TCRbeta sequences were cross-referenced with sorted blood CD4 and CD8 repertoires so that the CD4 or CD8 identity of scalp clones could be inferred. Sourced from immuneACCESS, this table was stored by TCRdb with only in-frame sequences that have V and J called. A share of the clones is absent; for the studies checked, an unresolved V gene accounts for under half, and the remainder has no known explanation. That table gives V, J and clone size, and the DNA gave D and trimming. A total of over 150,000 clones appear in this sample, 55% to 70% of them only once. The top ten constitute 4.5% to 6% of the sample.

The source is a human donor with alopecia areata. Specimen: CD4+ T cells sorted from blood, collected at week 24, from a patient treated with tofacitinib. The sequence links TRBV4-1 to TRBJ2-4; TRBD2 lines up with 9 middle nucleotides. For the CDR3, the sequence is CASSQLSGTSRNIQYF. In nucleotides, the sequence is TGCGCCAGCAGCCAACTCTCCGGGACTAGCAGAAACATTCAGTACTTC.